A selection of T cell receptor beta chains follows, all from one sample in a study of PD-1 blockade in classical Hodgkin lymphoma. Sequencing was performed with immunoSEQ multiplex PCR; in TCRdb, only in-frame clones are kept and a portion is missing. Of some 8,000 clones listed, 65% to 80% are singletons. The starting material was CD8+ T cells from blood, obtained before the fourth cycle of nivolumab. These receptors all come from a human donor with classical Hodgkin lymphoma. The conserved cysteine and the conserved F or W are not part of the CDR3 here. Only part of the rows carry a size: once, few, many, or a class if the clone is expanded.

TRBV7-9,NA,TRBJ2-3,ASSLARGTSGPTDTQY
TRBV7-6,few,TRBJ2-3,ASSLGGGRDTQY
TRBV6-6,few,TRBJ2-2,ATVPARGRNTGELF
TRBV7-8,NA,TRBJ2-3,ASSLGQGTDTQY
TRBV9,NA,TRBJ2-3,ASSEWGSGDTQY
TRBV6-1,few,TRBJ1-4,ASSESTGGAGKLF
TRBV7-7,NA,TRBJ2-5,ASSVSGQGGGETQY
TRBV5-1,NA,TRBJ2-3,ASSPSGGGAGSTQY
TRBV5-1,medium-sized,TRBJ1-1,ASSQTGHSEAF
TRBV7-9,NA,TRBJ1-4,ASSLRGTVEEKLF
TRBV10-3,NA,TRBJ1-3,AIMRDGGNTIY
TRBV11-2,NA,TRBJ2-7,ASSAGLSYEQY
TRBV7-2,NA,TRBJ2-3,ASSLSLGPLSTDTQY
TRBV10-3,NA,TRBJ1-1,AINPGLNTEAF
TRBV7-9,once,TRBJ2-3,ASSLPGGRLSTDTQY
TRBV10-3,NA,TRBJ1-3,AIGPGGSSGNTIY
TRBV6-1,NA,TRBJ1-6,ASSEVGYNSPLH
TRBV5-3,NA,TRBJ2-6,ARGVQGEQSRANVLT
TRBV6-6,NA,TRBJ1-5,ASSYNRASNQPQH
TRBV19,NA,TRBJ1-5,ASTRTSRAQSAQH
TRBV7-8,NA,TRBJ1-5,ASSLGYNQPQH
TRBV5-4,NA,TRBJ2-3,ASSSGLALTDTQY
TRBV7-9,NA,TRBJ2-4,ASSRPTDSLAKNIQY
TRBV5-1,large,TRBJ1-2,ASSWDKSYGYT
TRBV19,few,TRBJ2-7,ASSSTDTPVPYEQY
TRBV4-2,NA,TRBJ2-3,ASSLEGYTDTQY